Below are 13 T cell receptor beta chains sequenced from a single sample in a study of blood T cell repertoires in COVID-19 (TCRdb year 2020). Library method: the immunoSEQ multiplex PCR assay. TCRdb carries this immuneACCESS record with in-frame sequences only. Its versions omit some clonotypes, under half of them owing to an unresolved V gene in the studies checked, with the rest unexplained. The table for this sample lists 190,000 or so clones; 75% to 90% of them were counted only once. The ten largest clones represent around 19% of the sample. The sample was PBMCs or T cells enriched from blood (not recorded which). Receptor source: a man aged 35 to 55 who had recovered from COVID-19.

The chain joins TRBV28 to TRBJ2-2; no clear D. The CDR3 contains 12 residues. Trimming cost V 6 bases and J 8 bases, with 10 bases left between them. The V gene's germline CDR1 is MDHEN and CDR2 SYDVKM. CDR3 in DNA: TGTGCCAGCAGCCTAAATCGGGGGGAGCTGTTTTTT. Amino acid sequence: CASSLNRGELFF.

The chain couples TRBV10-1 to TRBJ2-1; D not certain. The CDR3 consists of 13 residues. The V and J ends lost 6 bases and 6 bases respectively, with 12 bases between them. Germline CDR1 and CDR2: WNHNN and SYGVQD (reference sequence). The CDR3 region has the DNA TGCGCCAGCAGCTCGGGTGGTACCAATGAGCAGTTCTTC. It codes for CASSSGGTNEQFF.

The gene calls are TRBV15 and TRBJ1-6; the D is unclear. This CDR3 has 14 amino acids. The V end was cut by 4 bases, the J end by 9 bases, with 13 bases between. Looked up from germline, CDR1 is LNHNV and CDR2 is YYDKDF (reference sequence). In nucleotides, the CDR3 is TGTGCCACCAGCATAGCAGGCGAGGGTTCACCCCTCCACTTT. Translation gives CATSIAGEGSPLHF.

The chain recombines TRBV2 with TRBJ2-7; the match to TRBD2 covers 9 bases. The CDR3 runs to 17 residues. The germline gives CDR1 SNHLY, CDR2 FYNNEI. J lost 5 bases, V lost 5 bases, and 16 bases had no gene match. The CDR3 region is CASSPPRYSGRDDEQYF. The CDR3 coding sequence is TGTGCCAGCAGTCCCCCAAGGTATAGCGGGAGAGACGACGAGCAGTACTTC.

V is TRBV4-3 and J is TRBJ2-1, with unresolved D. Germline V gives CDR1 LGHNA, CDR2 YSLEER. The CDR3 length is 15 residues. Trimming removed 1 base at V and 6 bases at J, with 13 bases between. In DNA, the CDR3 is TGCGCCAGCAGCCAAGGTTCTGGTATCGGCAATGAGCAGTTCTTC. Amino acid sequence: CASSQGSGIGNEQFF.

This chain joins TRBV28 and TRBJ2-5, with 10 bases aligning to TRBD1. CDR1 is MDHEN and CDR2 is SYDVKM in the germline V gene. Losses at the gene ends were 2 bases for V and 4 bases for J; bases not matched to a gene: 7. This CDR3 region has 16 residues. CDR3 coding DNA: TGTGCCAGCAGTTTAACCGACAGGGGGCTTATAGAGACCCAGTACTTC. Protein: CASSLTDRGLIETQYF.

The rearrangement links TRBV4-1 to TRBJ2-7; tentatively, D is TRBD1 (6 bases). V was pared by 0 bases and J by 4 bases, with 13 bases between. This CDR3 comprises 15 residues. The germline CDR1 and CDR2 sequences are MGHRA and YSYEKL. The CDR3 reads CASSQDPRDKYEQYF. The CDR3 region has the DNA TGCGCCAGCAGCCAAGATCCCCGGGACAAATACGAGCAGTACTTC.

The CDR3 DNA is TGTGCCAGCAGCCCGACAGGGTTGGGCACAGATACGCAGTATTTT. Encoded protein: CASSPTGLGTDTQYF. The chain has TRBV7-3 and TRBJ2-3; 7 bases are a match to TRBD1. The CDR3 runs 15 residues. V lost 5 bases and J lost 1; bases outside the gene matches: 6. Germline lookup yields CDR1 SGHTA and CDR2 FQGTGA.

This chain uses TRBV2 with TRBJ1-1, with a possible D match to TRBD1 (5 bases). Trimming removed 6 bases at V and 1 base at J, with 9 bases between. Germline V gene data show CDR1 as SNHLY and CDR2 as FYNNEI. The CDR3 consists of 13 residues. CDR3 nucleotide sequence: TGTGCCAGCAGCAGAACAGGGAACACTGAAGCTTTCTTT. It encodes CASSRTGNTEAFF.

The CDR3 DNA follows: TGTGCCAGCAGTCAAGGAGCAACTAATGAAAAACTGTTTTTT. Translating it yields CASSQGATNEKLFF. The V call is TRBV25-1, the J call TRBJ1-4; D gene ambiguous. Trimming took 5 bases from V and 0 from J, leaving 7 bases between them. The V gene's germline CDR1 is MGHDK and CDR2 SYGVNS. This CDR3 is built from 14 residues.

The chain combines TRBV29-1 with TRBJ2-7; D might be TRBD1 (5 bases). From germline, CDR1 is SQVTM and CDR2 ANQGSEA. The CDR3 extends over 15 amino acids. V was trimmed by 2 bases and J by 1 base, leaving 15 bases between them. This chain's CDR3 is CSVELERGWSYEQYF. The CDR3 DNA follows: TGCAGCGTTGAATTGGAAAGGGGCTGGTCCTACGAGCAGTACTTC.

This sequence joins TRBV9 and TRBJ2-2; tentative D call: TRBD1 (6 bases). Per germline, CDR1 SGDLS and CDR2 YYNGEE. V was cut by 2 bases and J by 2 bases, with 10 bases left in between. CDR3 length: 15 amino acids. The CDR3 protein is CASSVRGSNTGELFF. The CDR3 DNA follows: TGTGCCAGCAGCGTCAGGGGTTCTAACACCGGGGAGCTGTTTTTT.

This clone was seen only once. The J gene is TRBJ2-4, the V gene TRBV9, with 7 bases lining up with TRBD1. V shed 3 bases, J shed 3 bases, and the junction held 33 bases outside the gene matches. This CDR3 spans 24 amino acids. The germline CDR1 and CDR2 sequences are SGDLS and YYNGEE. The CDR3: CASSGAGDSGREGASRRYKNIQYF. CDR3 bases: TGTGCCAGCAGCGGGGCCGGTGACTCAGGTAGAGAGGGGGCGAGTCGCCGGTACAAAAACATTCAGTACTTC.